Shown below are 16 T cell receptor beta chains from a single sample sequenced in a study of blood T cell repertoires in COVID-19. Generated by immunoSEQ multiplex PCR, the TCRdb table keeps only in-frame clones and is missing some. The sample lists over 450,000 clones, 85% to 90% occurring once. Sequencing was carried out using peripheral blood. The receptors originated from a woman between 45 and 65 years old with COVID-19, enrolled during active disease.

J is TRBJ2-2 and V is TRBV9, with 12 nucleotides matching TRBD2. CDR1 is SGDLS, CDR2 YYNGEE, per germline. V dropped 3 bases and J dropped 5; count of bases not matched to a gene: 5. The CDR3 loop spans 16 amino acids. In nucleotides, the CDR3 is TGTGCCAGCAGCGAGCTAGCGGGGGGGCGGACCGGGGAGCTGTTTTTT. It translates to CASSELAGGRTGELFF.

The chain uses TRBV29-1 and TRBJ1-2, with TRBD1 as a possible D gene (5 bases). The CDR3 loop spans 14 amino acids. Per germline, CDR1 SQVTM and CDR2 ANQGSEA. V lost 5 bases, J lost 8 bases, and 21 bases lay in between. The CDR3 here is CSVLPDDRPKGYTF. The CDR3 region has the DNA TGCAGCGTTCTACCCGACGACAGACCGAAGGGCTACACCTTC.

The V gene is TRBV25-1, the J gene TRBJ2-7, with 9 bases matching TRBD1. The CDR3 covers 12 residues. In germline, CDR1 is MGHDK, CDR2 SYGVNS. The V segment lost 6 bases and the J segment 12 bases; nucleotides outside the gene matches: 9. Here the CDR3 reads CASSPPGGQGYF. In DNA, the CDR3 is TGTGCCAGCAGCCCACCCGGGGGACAGGGGTACTTC.

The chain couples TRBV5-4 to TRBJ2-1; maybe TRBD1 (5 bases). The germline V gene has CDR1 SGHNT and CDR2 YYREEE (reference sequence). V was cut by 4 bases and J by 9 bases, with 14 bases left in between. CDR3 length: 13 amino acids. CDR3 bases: TGTGCCAGCAGCGCGCGACGGACAAGTGAGCAGTTCTTC. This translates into CASSARRTSEQFF.

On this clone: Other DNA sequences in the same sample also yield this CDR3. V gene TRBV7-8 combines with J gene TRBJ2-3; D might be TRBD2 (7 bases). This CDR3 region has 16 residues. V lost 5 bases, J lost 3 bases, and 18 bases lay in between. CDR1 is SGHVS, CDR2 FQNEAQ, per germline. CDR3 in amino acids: CASSLSGGGDTDTQYF. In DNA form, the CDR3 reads TGTGCCAGCAGCCTCTCCGGCGGGGGCGATACAGATACGCAGTATTTT. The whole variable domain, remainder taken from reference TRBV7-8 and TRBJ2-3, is GAGVSQSPRYKVAKRGQDVALRCDPISGHVSLFWYQQALGQGPEFLTYFQNEAQLDKSGLPSDRFFAERPEGSVSTLKIQRTQQEDSAVYLCASSLSGGGDTDTQYFGPGTRLTVL.

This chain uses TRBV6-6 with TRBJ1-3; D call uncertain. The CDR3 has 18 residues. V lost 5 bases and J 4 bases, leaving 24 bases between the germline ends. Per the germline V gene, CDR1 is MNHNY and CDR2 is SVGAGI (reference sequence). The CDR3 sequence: CASSRQPPAGGSGNTIYF. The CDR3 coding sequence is TGTGCCAGCAGTCGACAACCCCCAGCGGGAGGGTCGGGAAACACCATATATTTT.

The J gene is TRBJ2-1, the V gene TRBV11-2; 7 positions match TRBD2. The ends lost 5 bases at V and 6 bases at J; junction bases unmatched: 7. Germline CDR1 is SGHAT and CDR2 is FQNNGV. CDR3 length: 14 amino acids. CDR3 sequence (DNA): TGTGCCAGCAGCCTAGCGGTTTTAGTCAATGAGCAGTTCTTC. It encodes CASSLAVLVNEQFF.

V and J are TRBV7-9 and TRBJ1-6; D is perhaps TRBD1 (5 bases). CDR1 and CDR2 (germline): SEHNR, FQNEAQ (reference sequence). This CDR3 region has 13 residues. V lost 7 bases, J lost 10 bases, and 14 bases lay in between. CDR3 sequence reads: CASKKQGGSPLHF. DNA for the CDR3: TGTGCCAGCAAGAAGCAGGGAGGATCACCCCTCCACTTT. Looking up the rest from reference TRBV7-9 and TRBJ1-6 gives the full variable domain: DTGVSQNPRHKITKRGQNVTFRCDPISEHNRLYWYRQTLGQGPEFLTYFQNEAQLEKSRLLSDRFSAERPKGSFSTLEIQRTEQGDSAMYLCASKKQGGSPLHFGNGTRLTVT.

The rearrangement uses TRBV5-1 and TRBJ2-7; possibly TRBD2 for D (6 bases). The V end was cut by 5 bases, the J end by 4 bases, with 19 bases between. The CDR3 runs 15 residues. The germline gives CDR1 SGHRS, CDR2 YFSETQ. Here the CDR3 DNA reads TGCGCCAGCAGGGTGGGGTCTTTGGAGGGGTACGAGCAGTACTTC. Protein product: CASRVGSLEGYEQYF. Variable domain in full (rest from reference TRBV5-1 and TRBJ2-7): KAGVTQTPRYLIKTRGQQVTLSCSPISGHRSVSWYQQTPGQGLQFLFEYFSETQRNKGNFPGRFSGRQFSNSRSEMNVSTLELGDSALYLCASRVGSLEGYEQYFGPGTRLTVT.

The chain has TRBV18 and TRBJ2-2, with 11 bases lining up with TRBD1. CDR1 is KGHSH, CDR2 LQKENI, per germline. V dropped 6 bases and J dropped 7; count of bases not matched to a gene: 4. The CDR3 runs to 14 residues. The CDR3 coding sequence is TGTGCCAGCTCCTCGGACAGGGGGCTCGGGGAGCTGTTTTTT. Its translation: CASSSDRGLGELFF.

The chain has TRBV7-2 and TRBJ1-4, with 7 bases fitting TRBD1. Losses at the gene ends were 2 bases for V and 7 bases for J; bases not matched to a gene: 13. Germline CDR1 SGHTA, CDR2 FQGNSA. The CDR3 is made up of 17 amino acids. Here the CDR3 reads CASSLRGIRAGGEKLFF. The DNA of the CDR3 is TGTGCCAGCAGCTTAAGGGGTATCCGGGCAGGGGGTGAAAAACTGTTTTTT.

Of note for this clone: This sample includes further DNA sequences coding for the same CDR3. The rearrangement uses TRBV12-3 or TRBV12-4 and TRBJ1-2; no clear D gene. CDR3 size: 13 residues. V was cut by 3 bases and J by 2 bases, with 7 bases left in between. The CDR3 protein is CASSFTRNYGYTF. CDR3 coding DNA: TGTGCCAGCAGTTTTACCAGGAACTATGGCTACACCTTC.

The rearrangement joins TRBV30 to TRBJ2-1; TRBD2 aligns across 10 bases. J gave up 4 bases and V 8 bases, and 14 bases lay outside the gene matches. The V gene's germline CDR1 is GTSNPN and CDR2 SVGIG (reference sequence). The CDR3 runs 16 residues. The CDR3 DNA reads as TGTGCCATAAGTTTGTTAGCGGGGGGACTATACAATGAGCAGTTCTTC. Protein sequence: CAISLLAGGLYNEQFF.

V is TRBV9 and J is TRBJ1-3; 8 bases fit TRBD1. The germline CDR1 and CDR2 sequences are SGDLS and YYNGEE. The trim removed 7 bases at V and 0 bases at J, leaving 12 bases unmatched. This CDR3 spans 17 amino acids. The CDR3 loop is CASPIGTGRYSGNTIYF. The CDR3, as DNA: TGTGCCAGCCCTATAGGGACAGGTCGGTACTCTGGAAACACCATATATTTT.

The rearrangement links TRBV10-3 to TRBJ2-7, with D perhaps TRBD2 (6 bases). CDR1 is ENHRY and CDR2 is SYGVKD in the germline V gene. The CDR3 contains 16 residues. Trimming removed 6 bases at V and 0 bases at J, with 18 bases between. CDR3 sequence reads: CAIRKEGTPDSYEQYF. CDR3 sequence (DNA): TGTGCCATCAGGAAGGAGGGGACCCCCGACTCCTACGAGCAGTACTTC.

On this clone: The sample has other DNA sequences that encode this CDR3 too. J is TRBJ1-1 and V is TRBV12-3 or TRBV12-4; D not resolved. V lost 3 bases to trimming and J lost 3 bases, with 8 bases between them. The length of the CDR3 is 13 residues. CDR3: CASSFSGDTEAFF. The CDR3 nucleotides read TGTGCCAGCAGTTTTTCCGGTGACACTGAAGCTTTCTTT.